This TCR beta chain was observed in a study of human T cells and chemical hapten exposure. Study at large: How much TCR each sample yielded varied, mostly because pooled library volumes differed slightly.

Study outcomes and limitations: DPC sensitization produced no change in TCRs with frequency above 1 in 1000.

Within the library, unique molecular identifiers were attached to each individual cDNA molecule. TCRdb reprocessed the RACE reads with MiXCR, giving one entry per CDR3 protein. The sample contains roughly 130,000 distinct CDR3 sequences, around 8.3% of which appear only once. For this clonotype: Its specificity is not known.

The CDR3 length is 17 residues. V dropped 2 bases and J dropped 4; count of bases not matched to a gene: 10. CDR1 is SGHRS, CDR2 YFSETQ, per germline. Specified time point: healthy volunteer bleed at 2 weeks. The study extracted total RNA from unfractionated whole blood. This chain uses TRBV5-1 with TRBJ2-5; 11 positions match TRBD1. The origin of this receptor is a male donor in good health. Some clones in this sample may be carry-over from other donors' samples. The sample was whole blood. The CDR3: CASSFILGQGARETQYF. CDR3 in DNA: TGCGCCAGCAGCTTTATATTAGGACAGGGGGCGCGAGAGACCCAGTACTTC.